This passage covers 27 T cell receptor beta chains from one sample sequenced in a study. TCRdb analysed the 5' RACE reads with MiXCR anew, one entry per CDR3 protein. The repertoire holds around 5,600 distinct CDR3 sequences, with roughly 51% as singletons. The specimen sequenced was memory CD4+ T cells sorted from blood. The subset denotes: memory CD4+ T cells, CD4+CD45RO+CD25-. The receptors stem from a female donor with breast cancer.

CDR3: CASSVRWPNSNQPQHF. The CDR3 nucleotides read TGCGCCAGCAGCGTGAGATGGCCCAATAGCAATCAGCCCCAGCATTTT. This chain links TRBV4-1 with TRBJ1-5; D is unclear. V dropped 5 bases and J dropped 0 bases, with 14 bases sitting between them. Looked up from germline, CDR1 is MGHRA and CDR2 is YSYEKL. The CDR3 runs 16 residues.

The chain recombines TRBV12-3 or TRBV12-4 with TRBJ1-2; D ambiguous. V lost 6 bases to trimming and J lost 4 bases, with 9 bases between them. CDR3 length equals 12 residues. The CDR3 sequence is CASSPRGYGYTF. The CDR3 bases are TGTGCCAGCAGCCCACGGGGCTATGGCTACACCTTC.

In this sample, this clonotype turned up a few times. This rearrangement joins TRBV7-3 to TRBJ1-1; TRBD1 might be the D (6 bases). Germline V gives CDR1 SGHTA, CDR2 FQGTGA. V gave up 2 bases and J gave up 6 bases, with 16 bases separating them. CDR3 length: 15 amino acids. CDR3 sequence reads: CASSLEGQPSAEAFF. Written as DNA, the CDR3 is TGTGCCAGCAGCTTAGAGGGACAACCATCGGCTGAAGCTTTCTTT.

Worth noting for this clonotype: This could be a read error, since a much larger clone is one nucleotide away. V and J are TRBV7-2 and TRBJ2-1; TRBD1 is a possible D gene (5 bases). CDR1 and CDR2 from the germline V gene are SGHTA and FQGNSA. The CDR3 extends over 14 amino acids. The CDR3 loop reads CASSLKQAYSEQFF. CDR3 in DNA: TGTGCCAGCAGCTTAAAACAGGCCTACAGTGAGCAGTTCTTC. The whole variable domain, filled in from reference TRBV7-2 and TRBJ2-1, reads GAGVSQSPSNKVTEKGKDVELRCDPISGHTALYWYRQSLGQGLEFLIYFQGNSAPDKSGLPSDRFSAERTGGSVSTLTIQRTQQEDSAVYLCASSLKQAYSEQFFGPGTRLTVL.

Of note for this clonotype: This may stem from a read error, because a much larger clone lies one nucleotide away. The gene calls are TRBV20-1 and TRBJ2-5; 10 bases map to TRBD1. Germline-derived CDR1 and CDR2 are DFQATT and SNEGSKA (reference sequence). Germline trimming cut 6 bases from V and 2 bases from J; bases unmatched to any gene: 6. This CDR3 has 14 residues. Written as DNA, the CDR3 is TGCAGTGCGCCCAGGACAGGGGGTCAAGAGACCCAGTACTTC. This encodes CSAPRTGGQETQYF.

The genes are TRBV20-1 and TRBJ2-2, with no clear D. Germline V gene sequence: CDR1 DFQATT, CDR2 SNEGSKA (reference sequence). This CDR3 region has 13 residues. Trimming shortened V by 3 bases and J by 5 bases, and 10 bases separated the two germline ends. The CDR3 DNA follows: TGCAGTGCTAGTAGGACCGGGACCGGGGAGCTGTTTTTT. Translated, it gives CSASRTGTGELFF.

A note on this clonotype: Relative to the germline gene, one junction end is altered; a read error may explain this. V gene TRBV12-3 or TRBV12-4 combines with J gene TRBJ2-1; 13 nucleotides align to TRBD2. The CDR3 sequence is 14 residues long. For the CDR3, the DNA is TGTGCCGGCAGGGGACTAGCGGGGTACAATGAGCAGTTCTTC. This codes for CAGRGLAGYNEQFF.

This clonotype occurred a few times. J is TRBJ2-1 and V is TRBV5-1, with D possibly matching TRBD1 (5 bases). The CDR3 sequence is 18 residues long. Per the germline V gene, CDR1 is SGHRS and CDR2 is YFSETQ. V was pared by 4 bases and J by 6 bases, with 26 bases between. The chain's CDR3 is CASSLGAAAEPKSNEQFF. In nucleotides, the CDR3 is TGCGCCAGCAGCCTTGGGGCGGCGGCGGAACCCAAAAGCAATGAGCAGTTCTTC.

The J gene is TRBJ1-2, the V gene TRBV5-1; the match to TRBD1 covers 8 bases. In germline, CDR1 is SGHRS, CDR2 YFSETQ. This CDR3 contains 14 residues. With 3 bases clipped from V and 4 bases from J, the junction kept 5 bases outside the gene matches. The DNA for the CDR3 is TGCGCCAGCAGCTCCGGGACAGGCTTCTATGGCTACACCTTC. Protein: CASSSGTGFYGYTF.

In its sample, this clonotype was seen a few times. This chain connects TRBV12-3 or TRBV12-4 to TRBJ1-1; weak D call: TRBD1 (6 bases). V was cut by 6 bases and J by 1 base, with 18 bases left in between. The CDR3 contains 16 residues. CDR3 loop: CASSRFIGQKNTEAFF. The CDR3 DNA reads TGTGCCAGCAGCCGCTTCATTGGACAGAAGAACACTGAAGCTTTCTTT.

V and J are TRBV6-5 and TRBJ1-1, with unresolved D. From germline, CDR1 is MNHEY and CDR2 SVGAGI. The CDR3 has 13 amino acids. Deletions cut 7 bases from V and 1 base from J, with 10 bases between. The CDR3 bases are TGTGCCAGCATCCCCGCTACGAACACTGAAGCTTTCTTT. This sequence encodes CASIPATNTEAFF.

This clonotype was observed a few times. The J gene is TRBJ2-1, the V gene TRBV7-8; D tentatively fits TRBD1 or TRBD2 (6 bases each). Looked up from germline, CDR1 is SGHVS and CDR2 is FQNEAQ. Trimming cost V 4 bases and J 1 base, with 11 bases left between them. The CDR3 has 15 amino acids. CDR3 loop: CASSSRGASYNEQFF. The CDR3 DNA is TGTGCCAGCAGCTCAAGGGGGGCGTCCTACAATGAGCAGTTCTTC. Full variable domain (remainder filled in from reference TRBV7-8 and TRBJ2-1): GAGVSQSPRYKVAKRGQDVALRCDPISGHVSLFWYQQALGQGPEFLTYFQNEAQLDKSGLPSDRFFAERPEGSVSTLKIQRTQQEDSAVYLCASSSRGASYNEQFFGPGTRLTVL.

The chain couples TRBV12-3 or TRBV12-4 to TRBJ1-5; D ambiguous. V lost 3 bases and J lost 8, with 14 bases in between. There are 14 residues in the CDR3. The CDR3 region has the DNA TGTGCCAGCAGTTTCTCCCTTGCGGAGGAGCCCCAGCATTTT. Protein: CASSFSLAEEPQHF.

The rearrangement links TRBV20-1 to TRBJ2-1; D might be TRBD1 (5 bases). Trimming stripped 0 bases from V and 8 bases from J, with 14 bases between. The CDR3 has 14 amino acids. Germline CDR1 is DFQATT and CDR2 is SNEGSKA (reference sequence). CDR3 bases: TGCAGTGCTAGAGACAGGGTTGGACGAGATGAGCAGTTCTTC. Residues: CSARDRVGRDEQFF.

Remarks on this clonotype: An end of the junction does not agree with germline; a read error may underlie this. The V call is TRBV7-2, the J call TRBJ2-3; TRBD2 aligns across 7 bases. The germline gives CDR1 SGHTA, CDR2 FQGNSA. CDR3 length: 16 amino acids. The CDR3 DNA reads as TGCGCCAGCAGCTTATTTCCGGTGGGAGGGGCAGATACGCAGTATTTT. Protein product: CASSLFPVGGADTQYF. Together with reference TRBV7-2 and TRBJ2-3, the CDR3 gives the full variable domain: GAGVSQSPSNKVTEKGKDVELRCDPISGHTALYWYRQSLGQGLEFLIYFQGNSAPDKSGLPSDRFSAERTGGSVSTLTIQRTQQEDSAVYLCASSLFPVGGADTQYFGPGTRLTVL.

This clonotype is labeled as medium-sized (0.01 to 0.1%). V and J are TRBV29-1 and TRBJ1-2; no reliable D call. The CDR3 spans 13 residues. The germline CDR1 and CDR2 sequences are SQVTM and ANQGSEA. V lost 5 bases and J 2 bases, leaving 12 bases between the germline ends. This CDR3 reads CSVWNSGNYGYTF. The CDR3, as DNA: TGCAGCGTTTGGAATTCGGGGAACTATGGCTACACCTTC.

The chain combines TRBV5-1 with TRBJ2-3; TRBD2 matches at 11 bases. V gave up 0 bases and J gave up 2 bases; unmatched junction bases: 11. The CDR3 totals 19 residues. Germline V gene lookup returns CDR1 SGHRS and CDR2 YFSETQ. The chain's CDR3 is CASSLVTSGREGFTDTQYF. The CDR3 DNA follows: TGCGCCAGCAGCTTGGTTACTAGCGGGAGAGAGGGGTTCACAGATACGCAGTATTTT.

By proportion, this clonotype is medium-sized (0.01 to 0.1%). The chain links TRBV20-1 to TRBJ2-7, with 7 bases fitting TRBD2. The CDR3 covers 13 residues. J gave up 2 bases and V 6 bases, and 7 bases lay outside the gene matches. Per the germline V gene, CDR1 is DFQATT and CDR2 is SNEGSKA (reference sequence). CDR3 sequence: CSAGREAPYEQYF. The CDR3 DNA follows: TGCAGTGCCGGTCGGGAGGCTCCCTACGAGCAGTACTTC.

This clonotype was found a few times. This rearrangement joins TRBV18 to TRBJ2-7; no definite D call. This CDR3 spans 12 amino acids. CDR1 and CDR2 (germline): KGHSH, LQKENI. Trimming took 2 bases from V and 0 from J, leaving 2 bases between them. The CDR3: CASSPGSYEQYF. Here the CDR3 DNA reads TGTGCCAGCTCACCAGGCTCCTACGAGCAGTACTTC. Using reference TRBV18 and TRBJ2-7 for the parts outside the CDR3, the full variable domain is NAGVMQNPRHLVRRRGQEARLRCSPMKGHSHVYWYRQLPEEGLKFMVYLQKENIIDESGMPKERFSAEFPKEGPSILRIQQVVRGDSAAYFCASSPGSYEQYFGPGTRLTVT.

Remarks on this clonotype: This may be a read error: a much more frequent sequence differs by one nucleotide. This chain joins TRBV7-6 and TRBJ2-5, with 8 bases matching TRBD2. CDR1 is SGHVS, CDR2 FNYEAQ, per germline. The CDR3 totals 15 residues. V dropped 3 bases and J dropped 1; count of bases not matched to a gene: 4. The CDR3 DNA is TGTGCCAGCAGCTTTGGAACTAGCGGCCAAGAGACCCAGTACTTC. Protein sequence: CASSFGTSGQETQYF.

The rearrangement uses TRBV5-1 and TRBJ1-3, with D possibly TRBD1 on 6 matching bases. Germline V CDR1 and CDR2: SGHRS, YFSETQ. V lost 1 base, J lost 1 base, and 6 bases lay in between. The CDR3 contains 14 residues. The CDR3 loop is CASSLQGSGNTIYF. The CDR3 DNA reads TGCGCCAGCAGCTTGCAGGGGTCTGGAAACACCATATATTTT.

The chain employs TRBV5-8 and TRBJ2-2; 9 nucleotides align to TRBD1. CDR1 is SGHTS and CDR2 is YDEGEE in the germline V gene. J gave up 5 bases and V 1 base, and 6 bases lay outside the gene matches. The CDR3 totals 16 residues. Here the CDR3 reads CASSLYVGQGTGELFF. The CDR3 DNA reads as TGTGCCAGCAGCTTGTACGTGGGACAGGGTACCGGGGAGCTGTTTTTT.

The chain recombines TRBV20-1 with TRBJ2-1; 9 bases agree with TRBD1. This CDR3 is built from 13 residues. Trimming took 0 bases from V and 13 from J; bases not matched to a gene: 7. Germline V gene lookup returns CDR1 DFQATT and CDR2 SNEGSKA (reference sequence). The CDR3 DNA is TGCAGTGCTAGAGACCCTACAGGGGGCGGTCAGTTCTTC. It yields the protein CSARDPTGGGQFF.

The gene calls are TRBV5-1 and TRBJ1-5; 7 nucleotides agree with TRBD1. CDR3 size: 14 residues. After removal of 3 bases from V and 8 bases from J, the junction contained 8 bases not matched to a gene. Germline CDR1 SGHRS, CDR2 YFSETQ. The CDR3 loop is CASSYRDRKKPQHF. The CDR3 DNA reads TGCGCCAGCAGCTACCGGGACAGAAAAAAGCCCCAGCATTTT.

This sequence joins TRBV10-3 and TRBJ1-1; 7 bases fit TRBD1. J lost 1 base, V lost 3 bases, and 8 bases had no gene match. Germline-derived CDR1 and CDR2 are ENHRY and SYGVKD. The CDR3 has 16 amino acids. CDR3 nucleotide sequence: TGTGCCATCAGTGACCCTTTGGGACAGAAGAACACTGAAGCTTTCTTT. Amino acid sequence: CAISDPLGQKNTEAFF.

This clonotype showed up just a few times. The chain employs TRBV29-1 and TRBJ2-6, with 8 nucleotides matching TRBD2. Germline-derived CDR1 and CDR2 are SQVTM and ANQGSEA. This CDR3 has 14 amino acids. The V segment lost 8 bases and the J segment 4 bases; nucleotides outside the gene matches: 7. The CDR3 protein is CSIAGGSGANVLTF. CDR3 DNA: TGCAGCATTGCGGGGGGAAGCGGGGCCAACGTCCTGACTTTC. Looking up the rest from reference TRBV29-1 and TRBJ2-6 gives the full variable domain: SAVISQKPSRDICQRGTSLTIQCQVDSQVTMMFWYRQQPGQSLTLIATANQGSEATYESGFVIDKFPISRPNLTFSTLTVSNMSPEDSSIYLCSIAGGSGANVLTFGAGSRLTVL.

The chain uses TRBV6-5 and TRBJ2-7, with 7 bases lining up with TRBD2. The CDR3 sequence is 15 residues long. Germline values: CDR1 MNHEY, CDR2 SVGAGI. Unmatched junction bases numbered 9, after V lost 5 bases and J lost 2 bases. Written as DNA, the CDR3 is TGTGCCAGCAGTGAAGTGCGGGGGACTCCCTACGAGCAGTACTTC. It encodes CASSEVRGTPYEQYF.